Below, 18 T cell receptor beta chains from the same sample are listed, as sequenced in a study of cytomegalovirus exposure and HLA in healthy donors. Sequencing was performed with immunoSEQ multiplex PCR; in TCRdb, only in-frame clones are kept and a portion is missing. Here the sample spans about 50,000 clones, just over 90% being singletons. Input material: PBMCs. The receptors here all came from a man between 18 and 35 years old in good health and CMV-seronegative.

This chain joins TRBV27 and TRBJ2-1; 11 bases align to TRBD1. J was trimmed by 6 bases and V by 3 bases; bases with no gene match: 1. Germline values: CDR1 MNHEY, CDR2 SMNVEV (reference sequence). The length of the CDR3 is 14 residues. The CDR3 region has the DNA TGTGCCAGCAGTTTGGGGACAGGGGGCAATGAGCAGTTCTTC. Translating it yields CASSLGTGGNEQFF.

The chain links TRBV6-1 to TRBJ2-1, with 13 bases that match TRBD2. The CDR3 extends over 15 amino acids. V trimming: 5 bases; J trimming: 8 bases; junction bases outside the gene matches: 6. The germline gives CDR1 MNHNS, CDR2 SASEGT. The CDR3 loop is CASSQTSGRAYEQFF. The CDR3 region has the DNA TGTGCCAGCAGTCAAACTAGCGGGAGGGCCTATGAGCAGTTCTTC.

V and J are TRBV28 and TRBJ2-1, with 7 bases identical to TRBD2. This CDR3 has 13 residues. Germline V gene sequence: CDR1 MDHEN, CDR2 SYDVKM. The J segment lost 8 bases and the V segment lost 3 bases, leaving 4 bases of the junction unmatched. The chain's CDR3 is CASSFRLADEQFF. Written as DNA, the CDR3 is TGTGCCAGCAGTTTCCGACTAGCTGATGAGCAGTTCTTC.

The chain is built from TRBV6-5 and TRBJ2-5, with 7 bases aligning to TRBD1. The CDR3 length is 15 residues. Germline V gives CDR1 MNHEY, CDR2 SVGAGI. V lost 6 bases to trimming and J lost 2 bases; unmatched junction nucleotides: 9. The CDR3 nucleotides are TGTGCCAGCAGAAAACGCTGGGACAGACAAGAGACCCAGTACTTC. Amino acid sequence: CASRKRWDRQETQYF.

The chain joins TRBV5-1 to TRBJ2-6; D unresolved. Trimming pared 5 bases from V and 0 bases from J, leaving 3 bases between. CDR1 is SGHRS, CDR2 YFSETQ, per germline. The length of the CDR3 is 13 residues. In nucleotides, the CDR3 is TGCGCCAGCAGTCTCTCTGGGGCCAACGTCCTGACTTTC. The encoded protein is CASSLSGANVLTF.

The chain employs TRBV29-1 and TRBJ2-7; possible D gene TRBD2, 6 bases. This CDR3 is 13 amino acids long. The germline gives CDR1 SQVTM, CDR2 ANQGSEA. V lost 6 bases and J lost 2, with 14 bases in between. The CDR3: CSVEGGGTYEQYF. The CDR3 coding sequence is TGCAGCGTGGAGGGAGGAGGGACCTACGAGCAGTACTTC.

The chain couples TRBV21-1 to TRBJ2-7; the D call TRBD2 from the table was never checked on the DNA. TRBV21-1 is a listed pseudogene. The CDR3 runs to 15 residues. The DNA for the CDR3 is TGTGCCAGCAGCAAACCGGGACTAACCCCCTACGAGCAGTACTTC. Its protein product is CASSKPGLTPYEQYF.

The V call is TRBV18, the J call TRBJ2-2; a weak D match, TRBD1 (6 bases). Trimming shortened V by 6 bases and J by 0 bases, and 8 bases separated the two germline ends. CDR3 length equals 14 residues. Germline CDR1 reads KGHSH; CDR2 reads LQKENI. In DNA, the CDR3 is TGTGCCAGCTCGACAGGACCGAACACCGGGGAGCTGTTTTTT. Protein sequence: CASSTGPNTGELFF. Complete variable domain (other parts from reference TRBV18 and TRBJ2-2): NAGVMQNPRHLVRRRGQEARLRCSPMKGHSHVYWYRQLPEEGLKFMVYLQKENIIDESGMPKERFSAEFPKEGPSILRIQQVVRGDSAAYFCASSTGPNTGELFFGEGSRLTVL.

This clone appeared a single time. The J gene is TRBJ2-3, the V gene TRBV7-2, with 15 bases matching TRBD2. V trimming: 5 bases; J trimming: 5 bases; junction bases outside the gene matches: 8. CDR1 SGHTA and CDR2 FQGNSA come from the germline V gene. This CDR3 region has 17 residues. The DNA of the CDR3 is TGTGCCAGCAGCCTAGGACTAGCGGGAGGGCCGGAAGATACGCAGTATTTT. Protein sequence: CASSLGLAGGPEDTQYF.

The chain combines TRBV10-3 with TRBJ2-1, with 8 bases identical to TRBD2. The germline V gene has CDR1 ENHRY and CDR2 SYGVKD. Unmatched junction bases numbered 6, after V lost 10 bases and J lost 4 bases. The CDR3 extends over 13 amino acids. Here the CDR3 reads CATGSGGYNEQFF. The CDR3 nucleotides are TGTGCCACCGGTTCGGGAGGGTACAATGAGCAGTTCTTC.

This clone occurred a few times. This chain uses TRBV7-2 with TRBJ2-3, with D maybe TRBD2 (6 bases). Germline CDR1 SGHTA, CDR2 FQGNSA. The V and J ends lost 1 base and 2 bases respectively, with 10 bases between them. The CDR3 sequence is 15 residues long. CDR3 residues: CASSLGLANTDTQYF. For the CDR3, the DNA is TGTGCCAGCAGCTTAGGTCTAGCGAACACAGATACGCAGTATTTT.

V and J are TRBV28 and TRBJ2-3, with D perhaps TRBD1 (6 bases). The V gene lost 5 bases and the J gene lost 2 bases, with 23 bases spanning the gap. Germline-derived CDR1 and CDR2 are MDHEN and SYDVKM. The CDR3 extends over 18 amino acids. CDR3 DNA sequence: TGTGCCAGCAGTGTGACCAGGGGTCCTACTGCTTACACAGATACGCAGTATTTT. Its translation is CASSVTRGPTAYTDTQYF. The complete variable domain, with remaining parts taken from reference TRBV28 and TRBJ2-3, reads DVKVTQSSRYLVKRTGEKVFLECVQDMDHENMFWYRQDPGLGLRLIYFSYDVKMKEKGDIPEGYSVSREKKERFSLILESASTNQTSMYLCASSVTRGPTAYTDTQYFGPGTRLTVL.

The V call is TRBV11-2, the J call TRBJ2-2; no firm D call. The germline V and J ends were trimmed by 1 base and 6 bases, with 9 bases remaining between them. Germline CDR1 SGHAT, CDR2 FQNNGV. The CDR3 runs to 14 residues. The CDR3 region is CASSLGLNAGELFF. CDR3 sequence (DNA): TGTGCCAGCAGCTTAGGACTCAACGCCGGGGAGCTGTTTTTT. Full variable domain (rest looked up from reference TRBV11-2 and TRBJ2-2): EAGVAQSPRYKIIEKRQSVAFWCNPISGHATLYWYQQILGQGPKLLIQFQNNGVVDDSQLPKDRFSAERLKGVDSTLKIQPAKLEDSAVYLCASSLGLNAGELFFGEGSRLTVL.

The gene calls are TRBV5-4 and TRBJ2-7, with a possible D match to TRBD1 (6 bases). The ends were cut back, 2 bases at V and 3 bases at J, with 9 bases in the middle. The germline gives CDR1 SGHNT, CDR2 YYREEE (reference sequence). The CDR3 runs 13 residues. CDR3 in amino acids: CASSFGQIYEQYF. The DNA for the CDR3 is TGTGCCAGCAGCTTCGGACAGATCTACGAGCAGTACTTC. Supplemented by reference TRBV5-4 and TRBJ2-7, the full variable domain reads ETGVTQSPTHLIKTRGQQVTLRCSSQSGHNTVSWYQQALGQGPQFIFQYYREEENGRGNFPPRFSGLQFPNYSSELNVNALELDDSALYLCASSFGQIYEQYFGPGTRLTVT.

The chain uses TRBV15 and TRBJ2-2, with TRBD1 matching over 7 bases. This CDR3 region has 16 residues. Per germline, CDR1 LNHNV and CDR2 YYDKDF (reference sequence). Losses at the gene ends were 3 bases for V and 5 bases for J; bases not matched to a gene: 9. CDR3 coding DNA: TGTGCCACCAGCAGGGAAACAGGGGCTCGGACCGGGGAGCTGTTTTTT. It codes for CATSRETGARTGELFF.

The rearrangement uses TRBV6-5 and TRBJ2-7; 7 positions agree with TRBD2. The germline V gene has CDR1 MNHEY and CDR2 SVGAGI. With V trimmed by 8 bases and J by 2 bases, 6 bases remained unmatched. The CDR3 covers 13 residues. CDR3 amino acids: CASHREETYEQYF. The CDR3 coding sequence is TGTGCCAGCCACCGGGAGGAAACCTACGAGCAGTACTTC.

Of note for this clone: In the same sample, other DNA sequences code for this CDR3. The V call is TRBV27, the J call TRBJ2-7, with TRBD2 matching 7 bases. V lost 0 bases, J lost 6 bases, and 8 bases stayed unmatched. Germline assignment: CDR1 MNHEY and CDR2 SMNVEV (reference sequence). The CDR3 totals 15 residues. As DNA, the CDR3 is TGTGCCAGCAGTTTATCGGGCGGGAGCGGCGGCGAGCAGTACTTC. Residues: CASSLSGGSGGEQYF.

This chain connects TRBV4-2 to TRBJ1-5; 9 bases align to TRBD1. CDR3 length: 17 amino acids. The V gene end was trimmed by 3 bases and the J gene end by 6 bases; junction bases not matched to a gene: 12. The germline V gene has CDR1 LGHNA and CDR2 YNFKEQ. The CDR3 protein is CASSQVVAGQGGQPQHF. In DNA form, the CDR3 reads TGTGCCAGCAGCCAGGTCGTCGCGGGACAGGGTGGTCAGCCCCAGCATTTT.